A selection of T cell receptor beta chains follows, all from one sample in a study of metastatic and nonmetastatic thyroid tumors. TCRdb re-called the PCR reads with MiXCR. This sample yields about 18,000 clones, of which under 30% are seen a single time; approximately 25% belongs to the top ten. Material: tumor tissue. The receptors shown here come from a male donor with papillary thyroid cancer or a benign thyroid nodule (not recorded which). Some clones in this sample may be carry-over from other donors' samples. CDR3s include the opening cysteine and the closing phenylalanine or tryptophan. The D gene is left open where the match is weak. Clone size is stated in some rows and not others, as once, few, many or a class when expanded.

TRBD1	TRBV27	TRBJ2-7	large	TGTGCCAGCAGCGGGACAGAGCCCTACGAGCAGTACTTC	CASSGTEPYEQYF
.	TRBV20-1	TRBJ1-1	.	TGCAGTGCTAGTGACAAAACTGAAGCTTTCTTC	CSASDKTEAFF
.	TRBV13	TRBJ2-6	few	TGTGCCAGCAGCTTAGTTCCCGGCCGCTCTGGGGCCAACGTCCTGACTTTC	CASSLVPGRSGANVLTF
.	TRBV25-1	TRBJ1-4	.	TGTGCCAGCAGTGAATATGTCGGACAGAATGAAAAACTGTTTTTT	CASSEYVGQNEKLFF
.	TRBV11-3	TRBJ1-3	few	TGTGCCAGCAGCTCCGAGCAGGGAACCTCTGGAAACACCATATATTTT	CASSSEQGTSGNTIYF
.	TRBV15	TRBJ2-5	few	TGTGCCACCAGCAGAGGGAGATCCCAAGAGACCCAGTACTTC	CATSRGRSQETQYF
TRBD1	TRBV20-1	TRBJ1-1	.	TGCAGTGCTAGGTTCAGGGGGATCTCTGAAGCTTTCTTT	CSARFRGISEAFF
TRBD2	TRBV4-2	TRBJ2-2	.	TGTGCCAGCAGCCAAGGAGCGGGAGTTGGCACCGGGGAGCTGTTTTTT	CASSQGAGVGTGELFF
TRBD1	TRBV7-8	TRBJ2-3	.	TGTGCCAGCAGCTTAGATAAACAGGGGATTTCAGATACGCAGTATTTT	CASSLDKQGISDTQYF
.	TRBV10-3	TRBJ2-7	.	TGTGCCATCAGTGAGTCGAACGAGCAGTACTTC	CAISESNEQYF
TRBD1	TRBV5-1	TRBJ1-4	.	TGCGCCAGCAGCAACGCTAAGGGGGCAGTAGAAATACTGTTTTTT	CASSNAKGAVEILFF
.	TRBV7-2	TRBJ2-4	many	TGTGCCAGCAGCCTTGACAGGAGGGACATTCAGTACTTC	CASSLDRRDIQYF
TRBD2	TRBV12-3/TRBV12-4	TRBJ2-1	few	TGTGCCAGCAGCCGTAGCGGGAGCCGCTACAATGAGCAGTTCTTC	CASSRSGSRYNEQFF
.	TRBV11-1	TRBJ2-2	few	TGTGCCAGCAGCTTAGTTTTACTAGCTTCCACCGGGGAGCTGTTTTTT	CASSLVLLASTGELFF
TRBD2	TRBV5-1	TRBJ2-1	.	TGCGCCAGCAGCTTGGCCTATCTAGCGGGACCCGTTTCTTGGAATGAGCAGTTCTTC	CASSLAYLAGPVSWNEQFF
TRBD2	TRBV20-1	TRBJ2-7	.	TGCAGTGCGCCGAGCAGCGGGAGGGAACCCTACGAGCAGTACTTC	CSAPSSGREPYEQYF
TRBD1	TRBV7-2	TRBJ1-2	many	TGCGCCAGCAGCCCCAGCGGGACAGGGGGCGATGGCTACACCTTC	CASSPSGTGGDGYTF
TRBD2	TRBV5-1	TRBJ2-1	.	TGCGCCAGCAGCCCCAGACTAGCGGACTCCTACAATGAGCAGTTCTTC	CASSPRLADSYNEQFF
TRBD2	TRBV6-4	TRBJ2-1	many	TGTGCCAGCAGAGTGCGCCTAGCGGGGGGACTCAGCTCCTACAATGAGCAGTTCTTC	CASRVRLAGGLSSYNEQFF
TRBD2	TRBV11-2	TRBJ2-1	many	TGTGCCAGCAGCGTAGTGGGGACTAGCGGGTACTATGAGCAGTTCTTC	CASSVVGTSGYYEQFF
.	TRBV6-1	TRBJ2-7	.	TGTGCCATCAGACGGGGGACAGCCGGAGCCTGGCAGCAGTACTTC	CAIRRGTAGAWQQYF
TRBD2	TRBV4-3	TRBJ2-3	.	TGCGCCAGCAGCCAAACGCGGCTAGCGGGAGATACGCAGTATTTT	CASSQTRLAGDTQYF
.	TRBV28	TRBJ2-3	.	TGTGCCAGCAGTCTGCCACAGGGAACAGATACGCAGTATTTT	CASSLPQGTDTQYF
.	TRBV11-3	TRBJ2-3	.	TGTGCCAGCAGCGCCGCCCGGTCAGATACGCAGTATTTT	CASSAARSDTQYF
.	TRBV7-3	TRBJ1-1	.	TGTGCCAGCAGCACAGGAATGGGTGGCGGCACTGAAACTTTCTTT	CASSTGMGGGTETFF
TRBD1	TRBV20-1	TRBJ2-3	many	TGCAGTGCTGTAACCCGGACAGGAGATAGCACAGATACGCAGTATTTT	CSAVTRTGDSTDTQYF
.	TRBV27	TRBJ2-7	.	TGTGCCAGCAGTACCCCACGGGGGGCGCAGGACGAGCAGTACTTC	CASSTPRGAQDEQYF
.	TRBV29-1	TRBJ2-1	many	TGCAGCGTTGAAGATCCGGGCAGGACTACCTACAATGAGCAGTTCTTC	CSVEDPGRTTYNEQFF
TRBD1	TRBV11-2	TRBJ2-6	.	TGTGCCAGCAGCTTAGTTGTACAGGGGAGCTCTGGGGCCAACGTCCTGACTTTC	CASSLVVQGSSGANVLTF
.	TRBV7-3	TRBJ2-3	.	TGTGCCAGCAGCTTTTTCAAGTCCACAGATACGCAGTATTTT	CASSFFKSTDTQYF
TRBD2	TRBV20-1	TRBJ2-5	.	TGCAGTGGTAGCGGGAGGGCCACGGAGACCCAGTACTTC	CSGSGRATETQYF
.	TRBV11-2	TRBJ1-4	.	TGTGCCAGCAGCCGCGGGGAGAGGAATGAAAAACTGTTTTTT	CASSRGERNEKLFF
TRBD1	TRBV6-1	TRBJ2-7	few	TGTGCCAGCAGTGGGGGGGACAGGAGCTCCTACGAGCAGTACTTC	CASSGGDRSSYEQYF
.	TRBV6-1	TRBJ1-2	medium-sized	TGTGCCAGCGGAACCCTCCATCGGGGGAGCTATGGCTACACCTTC	CASGTLHRGSYGYTF
TRBD1	TRBV20-1	TRBJ1-5	many	TGCAGTGCTGGGGGACAGGCACACCAGCCCCAGCATTTT	CSAGGQAHQPQHF
.	TRBV11-3	TRBJ2-1	.	TGTGCCAGCAGCCTGGACAGCTACAATGAGCAGTTCTTC	CASSLDSYNEQFF
.	TRBV7-9	TRBJ2-7	few	TGTGCCAGCAGCGCGGACGGAGCTGAGCAGTACTTC	CASSADGAEQYF
.	TRBV5-1	TRBJ2-3	few	TGCGCCAGCAGCTTGGGCCTTAGCGGATACACAGATACGCAGTATTTT	CASSLGLSGYTDTQYF
.	TRBV4-2	TRBJ2-3	many	TGTGCCAGCAGCCAAGAGGGCGGTCGTGATACGCAGTATTTT	CASSQEGGRDTQYF
.	TRBV20-1	TRBJ2-1	.	TGCAGTGCTAGAGCGGGGAAGGCCTACAATGAGCAGTTCTTC	CSARAGKAYNEQFF
.	TRBV6-1	TRBJ2-1	.	TGTGCCGGCACCGGTTCGGTCCACAATGAGCAGTTCTTC	CAGTGSVHNEQFF
.	TRBV7-6	TRBJ2-2	.	TGTGCCAGCAGCGAAAGTGGGGGCAAGGTGGAGCTGTTTTTT	CASSESGGKVELFF
.	TRBV2	TRBJ1-2	.	TGTGCCAGCAGTGCGGTACAGTCTGGGGGCTGCACCTTC	CASSAVQSGGCTF
.	TRBV5-1	TRBJ1-1	.	TGCGCCAGCAGGGAGCAGAACACTGAAGCTTTCTTT	CASREQNTEAFF
TRBD2	TRBV20-1	TRBJ2-3	many	TGCAGTGCCTGGCTAGCGGGAGGATATAGCACAGATACGCAGTATTTT	CSAWLAGGYSTDTQYF
TRBD1	TRBV5-1	TRBJ2-3	.	TGCGCCAGCAGCTCACAGGGGACAGATACGCAGTATTTT	CASSSQGTDTQYF
.	TRBV6-1	TRBJ2-7	few	TGTGCCAGCAGTGACGGGTGGAATTCCTACGAGCAGTACTTC	CASSDGWNSYEQYF
TRBD2	TRBV3-1	TRBJ2-5	many	TGTGCCAGCAGCCAAGAGCCGCGCCGTGGGGGGGGGGAGACCCAGTACTTC	CASSQEPRRGGGETQYF
.	TRBV5-1	TRBJ2-7	.	TGCGCCAGCAGCTTGGGGGGGACGAATGCCTACGAGCAGTACTTC	CASSLGGTNAYEQYF